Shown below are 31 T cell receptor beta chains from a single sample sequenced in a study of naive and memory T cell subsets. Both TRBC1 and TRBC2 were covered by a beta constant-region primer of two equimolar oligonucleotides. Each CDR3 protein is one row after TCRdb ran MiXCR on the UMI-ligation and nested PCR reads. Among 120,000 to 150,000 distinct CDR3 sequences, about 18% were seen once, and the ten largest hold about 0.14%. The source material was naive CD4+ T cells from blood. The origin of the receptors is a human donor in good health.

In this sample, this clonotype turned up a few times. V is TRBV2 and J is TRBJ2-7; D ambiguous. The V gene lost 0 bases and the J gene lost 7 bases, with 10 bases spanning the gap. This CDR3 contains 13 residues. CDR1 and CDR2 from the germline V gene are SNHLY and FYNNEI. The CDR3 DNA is TGTGCCAGCAGTGAAGCAGGACCCCGGGAGCAGTACTTC. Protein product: CASSEAGPREQYF. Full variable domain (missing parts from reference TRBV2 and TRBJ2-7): EPEVTQTPSHQVTQMGQEVILRCVPISNHLYFYWYRQILGQKVEFLVSFYNNEISEKSEIFDDQFSVERPDGSNFTLKIRSTKLEDSAMYFCASSEAGPREQYFGPGTRLTVT.

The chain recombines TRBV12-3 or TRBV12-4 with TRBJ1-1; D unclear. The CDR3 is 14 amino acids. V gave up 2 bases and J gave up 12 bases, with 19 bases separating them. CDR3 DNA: TGTGCCAGCAGTTTACTGTCCAGCCCGGAAAGGACTTTCTTT. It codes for CASSLLSSPERTFF.

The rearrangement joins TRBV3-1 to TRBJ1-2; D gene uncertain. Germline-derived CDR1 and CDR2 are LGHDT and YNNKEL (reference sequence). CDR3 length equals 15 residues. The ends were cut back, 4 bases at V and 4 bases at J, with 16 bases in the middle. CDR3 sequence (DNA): TGTGCCAGCAGCCCTTATGGTAGCTCTGGCTATGGCTACACCTTC. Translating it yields CASSPYGSSGYGYTF.

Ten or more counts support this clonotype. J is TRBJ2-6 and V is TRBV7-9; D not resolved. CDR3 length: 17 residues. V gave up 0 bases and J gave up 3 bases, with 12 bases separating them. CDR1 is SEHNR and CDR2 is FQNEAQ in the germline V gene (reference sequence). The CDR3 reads CASSLAEKGYGANVLTF. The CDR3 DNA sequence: TGTGCCAGCAGCTTAGCGGAAAAAGGGTATGGGGCCAACGTCCTGACTTTC.

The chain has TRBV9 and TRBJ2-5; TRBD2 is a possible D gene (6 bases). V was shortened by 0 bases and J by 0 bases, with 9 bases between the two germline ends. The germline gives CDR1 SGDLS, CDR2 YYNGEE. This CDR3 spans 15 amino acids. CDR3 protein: CASSVGGLNQETQYF. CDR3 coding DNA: TGTGCCAGCAGCGTAGGGGGACTGAACCAAGAGACCCAGTACTTC.

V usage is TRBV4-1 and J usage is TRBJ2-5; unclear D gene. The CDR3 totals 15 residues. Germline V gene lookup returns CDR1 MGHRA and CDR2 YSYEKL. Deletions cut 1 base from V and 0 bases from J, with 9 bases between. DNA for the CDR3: TGCGCCAGCAGCCAAGTGGGCCGGAACCAAGAGACCCAGTACTTC. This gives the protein CASSQVGRNQETQYF.

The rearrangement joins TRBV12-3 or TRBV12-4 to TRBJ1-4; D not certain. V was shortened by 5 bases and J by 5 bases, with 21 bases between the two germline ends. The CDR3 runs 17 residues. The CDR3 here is CASSPEIGGQANEKLFF. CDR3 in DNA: TGTGCCAGCAGTCCTGAAATTGGCGGTCAGGCGAATGAAAAACTGTTTTTT.

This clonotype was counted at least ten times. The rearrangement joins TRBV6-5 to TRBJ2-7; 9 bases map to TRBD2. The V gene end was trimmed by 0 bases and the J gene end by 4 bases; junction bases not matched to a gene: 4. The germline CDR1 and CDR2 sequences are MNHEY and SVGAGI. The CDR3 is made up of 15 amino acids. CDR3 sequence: CASSYSTSGYYEQYF. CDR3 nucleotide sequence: TGTGCCAGCAGTTACTCTACTAGCGGGTATTACGAGCAGTACTTC.

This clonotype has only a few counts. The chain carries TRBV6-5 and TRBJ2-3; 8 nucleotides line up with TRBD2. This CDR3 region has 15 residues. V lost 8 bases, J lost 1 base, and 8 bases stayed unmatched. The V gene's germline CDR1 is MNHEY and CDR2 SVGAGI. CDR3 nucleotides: TGTGCCAGCTCCGGGAGGGGCGGTCGCACAGATACGCAGTATTTT. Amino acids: CASSGRGGRTDTQYF.

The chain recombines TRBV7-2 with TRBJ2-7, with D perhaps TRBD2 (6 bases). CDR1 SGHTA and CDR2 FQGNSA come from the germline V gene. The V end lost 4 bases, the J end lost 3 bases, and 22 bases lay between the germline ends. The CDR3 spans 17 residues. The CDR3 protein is CASSYWGVFPNFYEQYF. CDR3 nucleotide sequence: TGTGCCAGCAGCTACTGGGGGGTGTTCCCCAATTTCTACGAGCAGTACTTC.

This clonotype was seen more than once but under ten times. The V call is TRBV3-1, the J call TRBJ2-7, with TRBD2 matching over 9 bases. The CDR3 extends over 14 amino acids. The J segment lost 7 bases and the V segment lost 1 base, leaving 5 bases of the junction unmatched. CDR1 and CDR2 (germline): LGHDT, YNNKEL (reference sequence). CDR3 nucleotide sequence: TGTGCCAGCAGCCAAGGGCGGGAGGGCCGAGAGCAGTACTTC. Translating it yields CASSQGREGREQYF.

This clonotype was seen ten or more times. The chain's CDR3 is CASDPGLPNEQYF. The DNA for the CDR3 is TGTGCCAGCGACCCGGGACTCCCTAACGAGCAGTACTTC. V usage is TRBV6-2 or TRBV6-3 and J usage is TRBJ2-7; possibly TRBD2 for D (6 bases). With 8 bases removed from V and 5 bases from J, the gap between germline ends came to 16 bases. The CDR3 has 13 residues. Per the germline V gene, CDR1 is MNHEY and CDR2 is SVGEGT.

The CDR3 sequence is CSASGGGNNSPLHF. The CDR3 nucleotides are TGCAGTGCTAGCGGCGGTGGGAATAATTCACCCCTCCACTTT. The V gene is TRBV20-1, the J gene TRBJ1-6; no clear D gene. Germline CDR1 reads DFQATT; CDR2 reads SNEGSKA (reference sequence). The CDR3 is 14 residues long. With 3 bases removed from V and 5 bases from J, the gap between germline ends came to 11 bases.

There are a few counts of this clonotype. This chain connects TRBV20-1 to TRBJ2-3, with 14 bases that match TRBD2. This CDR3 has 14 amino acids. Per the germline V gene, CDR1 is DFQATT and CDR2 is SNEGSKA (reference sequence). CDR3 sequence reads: CSARLAGGPGTQYF. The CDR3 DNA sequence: TGCAGCGCAAGACTAGCGGGAGGGCCAGGAACGCAGTATTTT.

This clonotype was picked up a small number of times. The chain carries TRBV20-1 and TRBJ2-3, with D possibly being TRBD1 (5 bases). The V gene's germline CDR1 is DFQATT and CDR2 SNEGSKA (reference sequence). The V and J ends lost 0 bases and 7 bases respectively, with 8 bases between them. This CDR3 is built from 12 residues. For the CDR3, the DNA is TGCAGTGCTAGAGAGGGGCCTTATACGCAGTATTTT. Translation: CSAREGPYTQYF.

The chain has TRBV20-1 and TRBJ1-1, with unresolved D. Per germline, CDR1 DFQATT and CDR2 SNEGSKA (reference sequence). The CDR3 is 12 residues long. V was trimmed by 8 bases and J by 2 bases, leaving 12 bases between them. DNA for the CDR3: TGCAGTCCCAAAGGGTTAAACACTGAAGCTTTCTTT. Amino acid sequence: CSPKGLNTEAFF.

CDR3 DNA: TGTGCCAGCAGTTTATATCGGCAGGGGGCAGAGACCCAGTACTTC. Translating gives CASSLYRQGAETQYF. The chain links TRBV12-3 or TRBV12-4 to TRBJ2-5; 8 nucleotides match TRBD1. CDR3 length: 15 amino acids. V gave up 2 bases and J gave up 4 bases; unmatched junction bases: 6.

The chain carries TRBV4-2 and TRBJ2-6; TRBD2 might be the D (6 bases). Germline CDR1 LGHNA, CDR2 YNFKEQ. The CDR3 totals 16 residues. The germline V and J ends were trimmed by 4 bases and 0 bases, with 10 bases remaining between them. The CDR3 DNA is TGTGCCAGCAGCCCGGGACTCTCCTCTGGGGCCAACGTCCTGACTTTC. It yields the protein CASSPGLSSGANVLTF.

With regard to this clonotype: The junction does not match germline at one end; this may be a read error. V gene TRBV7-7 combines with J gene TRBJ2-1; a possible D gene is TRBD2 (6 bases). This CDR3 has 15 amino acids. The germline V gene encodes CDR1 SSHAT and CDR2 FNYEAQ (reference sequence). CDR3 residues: CDSSPRERTYNEQFF. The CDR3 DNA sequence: TGTGACAGCAGCCCGCGGGAACGGACCTACAATGAGCAGTTCTTC.

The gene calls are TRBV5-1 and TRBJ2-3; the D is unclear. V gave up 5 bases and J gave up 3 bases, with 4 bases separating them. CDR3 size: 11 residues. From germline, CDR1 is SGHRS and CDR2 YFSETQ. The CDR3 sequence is CASRSTDTQYF. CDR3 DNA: TGCGCCAGCAGGAGTACAGATACGCAGTATTTT.

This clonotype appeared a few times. The CDR3 nucleotides are TGTGCCAGCAGCCCCCACGTATCTTCCAGCGGGAGAGAAGAGACCCAGTACTTC. It translates to CASSPHVSSSGREETQYF. The V gene is TRBV3-1, the J gene TRBJ2-5; TRBD2 matches at 8 bases. Germline CDR1 and CDR2: LGHDT and YNNKEL (reference sequence). The CDR3 is made up of 18 amino acids. The V gene end was trimmed by 4 bases and the J gene end by 3 bases; junction bases not matched to a gene: 16.

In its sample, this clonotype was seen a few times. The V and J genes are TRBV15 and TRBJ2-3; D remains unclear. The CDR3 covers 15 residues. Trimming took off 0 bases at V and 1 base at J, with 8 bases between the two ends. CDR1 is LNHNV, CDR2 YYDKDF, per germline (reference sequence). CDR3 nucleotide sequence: TGTGCCACCAGCAGAGATAAGCGCGGCACAGATACGCAGTATTTT. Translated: CATSRDKRGTDTQYF.

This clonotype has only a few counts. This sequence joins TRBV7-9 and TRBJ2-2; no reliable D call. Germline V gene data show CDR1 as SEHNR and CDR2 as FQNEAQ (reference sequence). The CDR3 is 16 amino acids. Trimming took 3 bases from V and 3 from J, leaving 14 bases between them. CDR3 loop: CASSFVFLQDTGELFF. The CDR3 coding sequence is TGTGCCAGCAGCTTTGTGTTCCTCCAGGACACCGGGGAGCTGTTTTTT.

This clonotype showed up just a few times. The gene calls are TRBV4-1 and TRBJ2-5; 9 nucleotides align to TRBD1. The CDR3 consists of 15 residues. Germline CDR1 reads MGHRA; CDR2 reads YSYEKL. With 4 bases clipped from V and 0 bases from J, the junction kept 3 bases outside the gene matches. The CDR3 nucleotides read TGCGCCAGCAGCCGGACAGGGGAGTACCAAGAGACCCAGTACTTC. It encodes CASSRTGEYQETQYF.

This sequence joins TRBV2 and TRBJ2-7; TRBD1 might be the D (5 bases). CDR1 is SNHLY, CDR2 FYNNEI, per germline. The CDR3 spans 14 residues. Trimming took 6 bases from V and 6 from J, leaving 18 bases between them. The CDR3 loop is CASSQTVNSREQYF. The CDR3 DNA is TGTGCCAGCAGCCAGACAGTCAATTCCCGCGAGCAGTACTTC.

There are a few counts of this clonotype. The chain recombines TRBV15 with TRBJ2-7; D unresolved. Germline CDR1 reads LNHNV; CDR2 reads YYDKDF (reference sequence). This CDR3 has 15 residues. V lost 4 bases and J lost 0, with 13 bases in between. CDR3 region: CATSKALLGSYEQYF. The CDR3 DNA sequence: TGTGCCACCAGCAAAGCCTTGCTAGGCTCCTACGAGCAGTACTTC.

This CDR3 reads CASRHPGAGVETQYF. The CDR3 bases are TGTGCCAGCAGACATCCAGGGGCGGGAGTGGAGACCCAGTACTTC. The rearrangement uses TRBV11-2 and TRBJ2-5; a weak D match, TRBD2 (7 bases). V was clipped by 6 bases and J by 5 bases, with 19 bases between them. This CDR3 region has 15 residues. Germline assignment: CDR1 SGHAT and CDR2 FQNNGV. Supplemented by reference TRBV11-2 and TRBJ2-5, the full variable domain reads EAGVAQSPRYKIIEKRQSVAFWCNPISGHATLYWYQQILGQGPKLLIQFQNNGVVDDSQLPKDRFSAERLKGVDSTLKIQPAKLEDSAVYLCASRHPGAGVETQYFGPGTRLLVL.

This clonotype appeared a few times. CDR3: CASSFGRDYEQYF. The CDR3 DNA reads TGTGCCAGCAGTTTCGGCAGAGACTACGAGCAGTACTTC. The chain uses TRBV28 and TRBJ2-7; no clear D. This CDR3 contains 13 residues. The V end lost 3 bases, the J end lost 3 bases, and 9 bases lay between the germline ends. Germline lookup yields CDR1 MDHEN and CDR2 SYDVKM.

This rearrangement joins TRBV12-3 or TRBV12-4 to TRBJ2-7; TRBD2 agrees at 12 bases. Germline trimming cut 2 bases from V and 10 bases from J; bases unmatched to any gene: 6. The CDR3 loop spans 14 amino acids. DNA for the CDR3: TGTGCCAGCAGTTTAAGGCTAGCGGGAGGGCCTCAGTACTTC. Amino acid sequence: CASSLRLAGGPQYF.

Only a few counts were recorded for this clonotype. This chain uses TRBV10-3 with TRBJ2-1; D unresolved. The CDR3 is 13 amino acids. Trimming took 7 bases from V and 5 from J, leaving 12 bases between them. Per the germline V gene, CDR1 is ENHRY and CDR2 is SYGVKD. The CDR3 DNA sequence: TGTGCCATCAAGGAACAGAAAAACAATGAGCAGTTCTTC. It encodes CAIKEQKNNEQFF.

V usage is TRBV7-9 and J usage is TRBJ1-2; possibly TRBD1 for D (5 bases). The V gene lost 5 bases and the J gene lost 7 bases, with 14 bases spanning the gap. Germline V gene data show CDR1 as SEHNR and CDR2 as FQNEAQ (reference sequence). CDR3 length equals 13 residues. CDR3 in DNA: TGTGCCAGCAGCCATACAGGTTTTACTGGCTACACCTTC. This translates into CASSHTGFTGYTF. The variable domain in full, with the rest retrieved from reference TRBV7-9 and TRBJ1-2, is DTGVSQNPRHKITKRGQNVTFRCDPISEHNRLYWYRQTLGQGPEFLTYFQNEAQLEKSRLLSDRFSAERPKGSFSTLEIQRTEQGDSAMYLCASSHTGFTGYTFGSGTRLTVV.